These 14 T cell receptor beta chains came from one sample sequenced in a study of T cells in localized non-small cell lung cancer. The assay was immunoSEQ multiplex PCR, and TCRdb's table has in-frame clones only and misses some. The table includes about 23,000 clones, roughly nine tenths detected once. The sequencing used peripheral blood, collected before any cancer treatment. These receptors were collected from a woman aged 35 to 69 with stage I lung adenocarcinoma.

V gene TRBV28 combines with J gene TRBJ1-5; no definite D call. The germline V and J ends were trimmed by 2 bases and 4 bases, with 12 bases remaining between them. In germline, CDR1 is MDHEN, CDR2 SYDVKM. The length of the CDR3 is 15 residues. The CDR3 DNA reads TGTGCCAGCAGTTTAATGGGCATGGGGAATCAGCCCCAGCATTTT. It is translated as CASSLMGMGNQPQHF.

The chain joins TRBV27 to TRBJ2-1; 8 nucleotides agree with TRBD2. V was clipped by 3 bases and J by 4 bases; unmatched bases: 8. This CDR3 is 16 amino acids long. Per the germline V gene, CDR1 is MNHEY and CDR2 is SMNVEV (reference sequence). The CDR3 region is CASSFAAGELYNEQFF. The CDR3 DNA is TGTGCCAGCAGTTTTGCAGCGGGAGAATTGTACAATGAGCAGTTCTTC.

This chain joins TRBV28 and TRBJ2-7; D may be TRBD2 (5 bases). The V gene lost 8 bases and the J gene lost 4 bases, with 6 bases spanning the gap. From germline, CDR1 is MDHEN and CDR2 SYDVKM. There are 10 residues in the CDR3. The CDR3 DNA sequence: TGTGCCAGCCGGGATTACGAGCAGTACTTC. It yields the protein CASRDYEQYF.

This rearrangement joins TRBV14 to TRBJ1-1, with no clear D. The CDR3 loop spans 14 amino acids. CDR1 SGHDN and CDR2 FVKESK come from the germline V gene. V shed 0 bases and J shed 6 bases, with 11 bases lying between them. The CDR3 is CASSQDLESSEAFF. CDR3 DNA: TGTGCCAGCAGCCAAGATTTAGAGAGCTCTGAAGCTTTCTTT.

The gene calls are TRBV27 and TRBJ2-2; no clear D gene. V was shortened by 2 bases and J by 0 bases, with 13 bases between the two germline ends. This CDR3 contains 17 residues. Germline assignment: CDR1 MNHEY and CDR2 SMNVEV (reference sequence). The CDR3 nucleotides are TGTGCCAGCAGTTTAAAGTTGGTGAGACCGAACACCGGGGAGCTGTTTTTT. Residues: CASSLKLVRPNTGELFF.

V gene TRBV28 combines with J gene TRBJ2-1; 10 nucleotides match TRBD2. Germline V gene data show CDR1 as MDHEN and CDR2 as SYDVKM. The CDR3 sequence is 16 residues long. V gave up 6 bases and J gave up 4 bases; unmatched junction bases: 9. CDR3 nucleotide sequence: TGTGCCAGCAGATCCCCAGCGGGAGGGTCTTACAATGAGCAGTTCTTC. As protein: CASRSPAGGSYNEQFF.

The gene calls are TRBV27 and TRBJ2-3; D unresolved. Germline values: CDR1 MNHEY, CDR2 SMNVEV (reference sequence). The V and J ends lost 3 bases and 6 bases respectively, with 10 bases between them. This CDR3 has 13 residues. CDR3 sequence: CASSFTVPDTQYF. CDR3 DNA: TGTGCCAGCAGTTTTACAGTCCCCGATACGCAGTATTTT.

The J gene is TRBJ2-7, the V gene TRBV4-1; the D gene could be TRBD1 or TRBD2 (5 bases each). V was pared by 0 bases and J by 0 bases, with 9 bases between. The CDR3 runs 15 residues. Per germline, CDR1 MGHRA and CDR2 YSYEKL. In DNA form, the CDR3 reads TGCGCCAGCAGCCAAGAGGGGACGTTCTCCTACGAGCAGTACTTC. Translation gives CASSQEGTFSYEQYF.

This chain links TRBV6-5 with TRBJ2-7; 11 nucleotides match TRBD1. V was clipped by 7 bases and J by 4 bases; unmatched bases: 3. Germline CDR1 MNHEY, CDR2 SVGAGI. The CDR3 is 13 residues long. The chain's CDR3 is CASKDRGLYEQYF. The CDR3 nucleotides are TGTGCCAGCAAGGACAGGGGGCTTTACGAGCAGTACTTC.

The chain is built from TRBV27 and TRBJ1-2; a possible D gene is TRBD1 (5 bases). Per the germline V gene, CDR1 is MNHEY and CDR2 is SMNVEV (reference sequence). The CDR3 totals 15 residues. Trimming took off 0 bases at V and 4 bases at J, with 12 bases between the two ends. CDR3 region: CASSLSGRPGYGYTF. The DNA of the CDR3 is TGTGCCAGCAGTTTATCGGGGCGACCAGGCTATGGCTACACCTTC.

This clone appeared a single time. The chain recombines TRBV10-2 with TRBJ2-1, with 7 nucleotides matching TRBD2. V trimming: 2 bases; J trimming: 6 bases; junction bases outside the gene matches: 4. CDR1 is WSHSY and CDR2 is SAAADI in the germline V gene. CDR3 length: 14 residues. CDR3 nucleotide sequence: TGCGCCAGCAGTGAGGGGGGGGTGGCCAATGAGCAGTTCTTC. It specifies CASSEGGVANEQFF.

V is TRBV9 and J is TRBJ1-3, with D unclear. Germline CDR1 reads SGDLS; CDR2 reads YYNGEE. Between the trimmed V and J ends, which lost 0 bases and 8 bases, there was a span of 12 bases. The CDR3 contains 14 residues. CDR3 residues: CASSVGIGGDTIYF. CDR3 DNA sequence: TGTGCCAGCAGCGTAGGGATAGGTGGGGACACCATATATTTT.

The gene calls are TRBV11-3 and TRBJ2-7, with 12 positions matching TRBD2. The V gene end was trimmed by 3 bases and the J gene end by 2 bases; junction bases not matched to a gene: 8. Germline CDR1 and CDR2: SGHNT and YENEEA. This CDR3 is built from 17 residues. The CDR3 DNA reads as TGTGCCAGCAGCTTTTTTAAAAGGACTAGCGGGACCTACGAGCAGTACTTC. Its translation is CASSFFKRTSGTYEQYF.

The gene calls are TRBV7-6 and TRBJ1-1, with a tentative D call TRBD1 (6 bases). V lost 5 bases and J lost 0, with 13 bases in between. CDR1 SGHVS and CDR2 FNYEAQ come from the germline V gene. This CDR3 is 15 amino acids long. CDR3 amino acids: CASSHPTGMNTEAFF. The DNA of the CDR3 is TGTGCCAGCAGCCACCCTACAGGGATGAACACTGAAGCTTTCTTT.